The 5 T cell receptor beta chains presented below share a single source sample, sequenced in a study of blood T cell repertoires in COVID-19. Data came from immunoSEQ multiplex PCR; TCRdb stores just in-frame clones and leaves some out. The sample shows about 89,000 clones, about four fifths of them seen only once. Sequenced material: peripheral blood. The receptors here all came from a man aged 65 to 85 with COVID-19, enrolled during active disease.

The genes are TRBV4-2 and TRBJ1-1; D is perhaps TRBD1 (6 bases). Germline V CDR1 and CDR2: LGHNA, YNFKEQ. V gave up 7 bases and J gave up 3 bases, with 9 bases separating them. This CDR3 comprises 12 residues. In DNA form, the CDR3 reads TGTGCCAGCACCCACAGGGACACTGAAGCTTTCTTT. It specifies CASTHRDTEAFF.

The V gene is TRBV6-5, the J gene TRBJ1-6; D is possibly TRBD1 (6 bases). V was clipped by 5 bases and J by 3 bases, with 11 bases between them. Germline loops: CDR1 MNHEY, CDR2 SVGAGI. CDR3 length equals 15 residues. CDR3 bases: TGTGCCAGCAGTCGGACAGAGGTCTATAATTCACCCCTCCACTTT. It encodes CASSRTEVYNSPLHF.

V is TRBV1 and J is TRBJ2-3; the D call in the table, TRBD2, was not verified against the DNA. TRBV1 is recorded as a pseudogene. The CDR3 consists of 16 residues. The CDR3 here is CTSSPQGGGNEDTQYF. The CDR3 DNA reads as TGCACCAGCAGCCCTCAGGGAGGGGGAAATGAGGATACGCAGTATTTT.

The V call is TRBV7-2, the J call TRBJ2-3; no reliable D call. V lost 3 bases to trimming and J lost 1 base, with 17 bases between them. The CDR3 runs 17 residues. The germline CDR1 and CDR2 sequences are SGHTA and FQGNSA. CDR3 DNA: TGTGCCAGCAGCTTGGGCTTTGTGGGCTATGGCACAGATACGCAGTATTTT. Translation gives CASSLGFVGYGTDTQYF.

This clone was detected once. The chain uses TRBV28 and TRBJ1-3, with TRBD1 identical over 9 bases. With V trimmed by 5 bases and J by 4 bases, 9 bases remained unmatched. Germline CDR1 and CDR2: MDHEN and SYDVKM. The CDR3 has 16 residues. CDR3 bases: TGTGCCAGCAGTCTCCTGAACAGGGGGCGAGGAAACACCATATATTTT. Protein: CASSLLNRGRGNTIYF.